These 21 T cell receptor beta chains share one sample of origin, sequenced in a study of a mutant IDH1 vaccine in newly diagnosed glioma. The protocol was immunoSEQ multiplex PCR, while the TCRdb copy is restricted to in-frame clones and leaves out a portion. The table has 42,000 or so clones, roughly 83% seen once. Time point denoted: week 35, safety follow-up. Topical imiquimod accompanied each vaccine dose, which consisted of 300 ug of mutant IDH1 20-mer peptide. These receptors have no known antigen. This sample comprised PBMCs, obtained from a glioma patient whose treatment included an IDH1 peptide vaccine. The receptor source for this set is a woman between 45 and 60 years old with glioma.

The chain carries TRBV5-1 and TRBJ1-2, with D unclear. This CDR3 contains 12 residues. Germline CDR1 is SGHRS and CDR2 is YFSETQ. Between the trimmed V and J ends, which lost 4 bases and 3 bases, there was a span of 7 bases. CDR3 nucleotide sequence: TGCGCCAGCAGCCCGATGGACTATGGCTACACCTTC. Protein product: CASSPMDYGYTF.

This chain links TRBV30 with TRBJ1-2, with 8 bases fitting TRBD1. There are 14 residues in the CDR3. J gave up 8 bases and V 4 bases, and 12 bases lay outside the gene matches. The germline V gene has CDR1 GTSNPN and CDR2 SVGIG (reference sequence). Written as DNA, the CDR3 is TGTGCCTGGATGGGACAGGCGTCTATCGGGGGCTACACCTTC. Its protein is CAWMGQASIGGYTF.

Concerning this clone itself: One end of the junction is discordant with germline, which a read error may explain. The V and J genes are TRBV10-1 and TRBJ1-1; D perhaps matches TRBD1 (6 bases). The CDR3 totals 12 residues. Looked up from germline, CDR1 is WNHNN and CDR2 is SYGVQD (reference sequence). The CDR3 here is CASSGVRGALFW. CDR3 DNA: TGCGCCAGCAGTGGTGTCAGGGGTGCTCTTTTTTGG.

The V gene is TRBV5-6, the J gene TRBJ1-4, with D possibly matching TRBD1 (6 bases). Germline V gives CDR1 SGHDT, CDR2 YYEEEE. Trimming took off 2 bases at V and 0 bases at J, with 8 bases between the two ends. The CDR3 contains 15 residues. The CDR3 reads CASSLQGTTNEKLFF. The DNA of the CDR3 is TGTGCCAGCAGCTTACAGGGAACAACTAATGAAAAACTGTTTTTT.

The sample holds one count of this clone. V is TRBV28 and J is TRBJ1-6, with 7 bases aligning to TRBD1. Germline V gives CDR1 MDHEN, CDR2 SYDVKM. The CDR3 is 14 residues long. The trim removed 3 bases at V and 5 bases at J, leaving 1 base unmatched. This CDR3 is CASSFGTDNSPLHF. CDR3 nucleotide sequence: TGTGCCAGCAGTTTTGGGACAGATAATTCACCCCTCCACTTT.

There are a few counts of this clone. This sequence joins TRBV2 and TRBJ2-2; 8 bases align to TRBD2. Germline V lookup: CDR1 SNHLY, CDR2 FYNNEI. V shed 5 bases and J 3 bases; nucleotides not matched to a gene: 5. The length of the CDR3 is 15 residues. DNA for the CDR3: TGTGCCAGCAGTATTTCCGGGGGGGACACCGGGGAGCTGTTTTTT. As protein: CASSISGGDTGELFF.

V is TRBV7-9 and J is TRBJ2-7; no reliable D call. V gave up 5 bases and J gave up 5 bases, with 13 bases separating them. Germline CDR1 is SEHNR and CDR2 is FQNEAQ (reference sequence). The CDR3 spans 13 residues. The CDR3 reads CASSAYVGNEQYF. The CDR3 nucleotides are TGTGCCAGCAGCGCCTATGTGGGCAACGAGCAGTACTTC.

The V call is TRBV28, the J call TRBJ2-7; 7 positions agree with TRBD2. J lost 4 bases, V lost 1 base, and 7 bases had no gene match. Germline assignment: CDR1 MDHEN and CDR2 SYDVKM. The CDR3 contains 15 residues. For the CDR3, the DNA is TGTGCCAGCAGTTTATCGTCTAGCGGACTATACGAGCAGTACTTC. Translated: CASSLSSSGLYEQYF.

CDR3: CASTKRGGTSQETQYF. The CDR3 bases are TGTGCCAGTACGAAGAGAGGAGGGACATCACAAGAGACCCAGTACTTC. J is TRBJ2-5 and V is TRBV5-8; perhaps D is TRBD1 or TRBD2 (6 bases each). Trimming removed 8 bases from V and 2 bases from J, with 22 bases in between. This CDR3 is 16 amino acids long. Germline lookup yields CDR1 SGHTS and CDR2 YDEGEE.

As concerns this clone: Because it lacks the conserved phenylalanine or tryptophan at the end, this CDR3 is likely a read error. The DNA is omitted, as the CDR3 cannot be located on it reliably, and the CDR3 follows TCRdb's listing. V and J are TRBV6-1 and TRBJ2-7. CDR1 and CDR2 (germline): MNHNS, SASEGT. The CDR3 numbers 14 amino acids, ends counted. The CDR3 loop is CASSEGLRGTLSLG.

This chain uses TRBV7-6 with TRBJ1-1; D possibly corresponds to TRBD1 (6 bases). CDR3 length: 14 amino acids. V was trimmed by 4 bases and J by 4 bases, leaving 13 bases between them. CDR1 SGHVS and CDR2 FNYEAQ come from the germline V gene. CDR3 sequence: CASSWGQGTTEAFF. Written as DNA, the CDR3 is TGTGCCAGCAGCTGGGGGCAGGGTACCACTGAAGCTTTCTTT. The variable domain in full, with the rest retrieved from reference TRBV7-6 and TRBJ1-1, is GAGVSQSPRYKVTKRGQDVALRCDPISGHVSLYWYRQALGQGPEFLTYFNYEAQQDKSGLPNDRFSAERPEGSISTLTIQRTEQRDSAMYRCASSWGQGTTEAFFGQGTRLTVV.

The CDR3 DNA follows: TGTGCCAGCAGCCAAGATATTAGTGGAACAGGGGGGATTGAAGCTTTCTTT. Its protein is CASSQDISGTGGIEAFF. The genes are TRBV4-2 and TRBJ1-1; 8 nucleotides align to TRBD1. The CDR3 length is 17 residues. Germline CDR1 reads LGHNA; CDR2 reads YNFKEQ. Trimming took 0 bases from V and 7 from J; bases not matched to a gene: 13.

The chain carries TRBV6-1 and TRBJ1-3, with a tentative D call TRBD1 (5 bases). Germline V gives CDR1 MNHNS, CDR2 SASEGT. This CDR3 has 14 amino acids. V was trimmed by 4 bases and J by 4 bases, leaving 11 bases between them. CDR3 loop: CASSAGREGNTIYF. The CDR3 DNA reads as TGTGCCAGCAGTGCTGGCAGGGAAGGAAACACCATATATTTT.

The rearrangement links TRBV11-2 to TRBJ1-1; no clear D gene. With 5 bases removed from V and 3 bases from J, the gap between germline ends came to 10 bases. The CDR3 sequence is 13 residues long. The germline gives CDR1 SGHAT, CDR2 FQNNGV. The CDR3 coding sequence is TGTGCCAGCAGCACATTTGGGGACACTGAAGCTTTCTTT. Amino acids: CASSTFGDTEAFF.

This sequence joins TRBV5-1 and TRBJ1-2; unclear D gene. CDR1 is SGHRS, CDR2 YFSETQ, per germline. The germline V and J ends were trimmed by 0 bases and 4 bases, with 10 bases remaining between them. The CDR3 runs to 14 residues. The CDR3 is CASSLGGTAYGYTF. The CDR3 coding sequence is TGCGCCAGCAGCTTGGGCGGTACAGCCTATGGCTACACCTTC.

The V call is TRBV7-2, the J call TRBJ1-2; the D gene is possibly TRBD1 (6 bases). Trimming shortened V by 8 bases and J by 5 bases, and 18 bases separated the two germline ends. Germline CDR1 and CDR2: SGHTA and FQGNSA. The CDR3 is 14 amino acids. This CDR3 is CASLEGGKAYGYTF. The CDR3 nucleotides are TGTGCCAGCCTCGAGGGGGGGAAAGCGTATGGCTACACCTTC.

This chain uses TRBV30 with TRBJ2-7; D is unresolved. This CDR3 contains 13 residues. Trimming removed 0 bases at V and 3 bases at J, with 9 bases between. Germline V gene data show CDR1 as GTSNPN and CDR2 as SVGIG (reference sequence). The CDR3 sequence is CAWSVSALYEQYF. CDR3 sequence (DNA): TGTGCCTGGAGTGTATCCGCGCTCTACGAGCAGTACTTC. The variable domain in full, completed from reference TRBV30 and TRBJ2-7, reads SQTIHQWPATLVQPVGSPLSLECTVEGTSNPNLYWYRQAAGRGLQLLFYSVGIGQISSEVPQNLSASRPQDRQFILSSKKLLLSDSGFYLCAWSVSALYEQYFGPGTRLTVT.

In this sample, this clone turned up once. V usage is TRBV5-4 and J usage is TRBJ2-3; 8 nucleotides agree with TRBD1. This CDR3 has 15 residues. Germline CDR1 SGHNT, CDR2 YYREEE (reference sequence). Trimming at V came to 4 bases and at J to 2 bases, leaving 6 bases not matched to a gene. The CDR3 sequence is CASSHRTGHTDTQYF. The DNA of the CDR3 is TGTGCCAGCAGCCATCGGACAGGGCACACAGATACGCAGTATTTT.

The chain has TRBV9 and TRBJ2-1, with 10 bases aligning to TRBD2. The V and J ends lost 0 bases and 7 bases, in that order; junction bases with no gene match: 4. CDR3 length equals 15 residues. Germline CDR1 reads SGDLS; CDR2 reads YYNGEE. The CDR3 bases are TGTGCCAGCAGCGTAGAAGCGGGGGGGTATAATGAGCAGTTCTTC. Amino acid sequence: CASSVEAGGYNEQFF.

This clone appeared a few times. The rearrangement uses TRBV2 and TRBJ1-5; tentative D call: TRBD1 (6 bases). Germline assignment: CDR1 SNHLY and CDR2 FYNNEI. CDR3 length: 14 residues. The V end was cut by 7 bases, the J end by 7 bases, with 17 bases between. In nucleotides, the CDR3 is TGTGCCAGCAAGAGGGCGGGGGGCAGGCAGCCCCAGCATTTT. This translates into CASKRAGGRQPQHF.

The chain joins TRBV14 to TRBJ2-1; D might be TRBD1 or TRBD2, each matching 5 bases. Germline CDR1 and CDR2: SGHDN and FVKESK. The CDR3 consists of 13 residues. The germline V and J ends were trimmed by 0 bases and 15 bases, with 15 bases remaining between them. The CDR3 bases are TGTGCCAGCAGCCAAGATCGAGGGGAAGGTCGGTTCTTC. Protein sequence: CASSQDRGEGRFF.